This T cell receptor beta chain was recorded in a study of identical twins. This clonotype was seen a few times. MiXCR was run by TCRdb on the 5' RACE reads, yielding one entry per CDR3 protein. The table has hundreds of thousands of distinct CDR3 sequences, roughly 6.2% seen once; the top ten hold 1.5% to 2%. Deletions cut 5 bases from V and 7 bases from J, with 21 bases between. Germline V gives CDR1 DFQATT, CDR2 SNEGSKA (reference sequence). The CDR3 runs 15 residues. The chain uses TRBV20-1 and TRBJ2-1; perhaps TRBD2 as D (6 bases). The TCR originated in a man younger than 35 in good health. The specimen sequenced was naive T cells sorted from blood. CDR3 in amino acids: CSAPRNRGARNEQFF. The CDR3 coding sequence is TGCAGTGCTCCCCGGAATCGCGGGGCTCGGAATGAGCAGTTCTTC.